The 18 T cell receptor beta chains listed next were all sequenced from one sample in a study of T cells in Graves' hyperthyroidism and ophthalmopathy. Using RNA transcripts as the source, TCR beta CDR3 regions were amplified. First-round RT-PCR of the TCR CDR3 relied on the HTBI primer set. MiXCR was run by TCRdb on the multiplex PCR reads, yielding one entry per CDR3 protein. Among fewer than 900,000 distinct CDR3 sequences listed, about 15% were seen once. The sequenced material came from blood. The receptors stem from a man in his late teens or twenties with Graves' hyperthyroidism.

This CDR3 is CASSVSVPDTQYF. In DNA, the CDR3 is TGTGCCAGCAGCGTGTCCGTCCCTGATACGCAGTATTTT. This chain connects TRBV9 to TRBJ2-3; D is undetermined. The CDR3 extends over 13 amino acids. V was trimmed by 2 bases and J by 6 bases, leaving 10 bases between them. CDR1 and CDR2 from the germline V gene are SGDLS and YYNGEE.

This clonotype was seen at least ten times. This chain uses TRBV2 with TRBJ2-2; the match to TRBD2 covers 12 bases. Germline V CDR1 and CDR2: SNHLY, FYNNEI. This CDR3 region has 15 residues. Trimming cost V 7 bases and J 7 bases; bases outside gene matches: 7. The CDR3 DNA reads TGTGCCAGCAAACGACTAGCGGGAGACGGCGGGGAGCTGTTTTTT. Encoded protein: CASKRLAGDGGELFF.

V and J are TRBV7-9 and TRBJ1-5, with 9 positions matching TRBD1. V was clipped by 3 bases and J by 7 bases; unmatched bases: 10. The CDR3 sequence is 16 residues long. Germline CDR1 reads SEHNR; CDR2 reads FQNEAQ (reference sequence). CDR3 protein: CASSFDGRTGDQPQHF. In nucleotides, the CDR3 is TGTGCCAGCAGCTTTGATGGCCGGACAGGGGACCAGCCCCAGCATTTT.

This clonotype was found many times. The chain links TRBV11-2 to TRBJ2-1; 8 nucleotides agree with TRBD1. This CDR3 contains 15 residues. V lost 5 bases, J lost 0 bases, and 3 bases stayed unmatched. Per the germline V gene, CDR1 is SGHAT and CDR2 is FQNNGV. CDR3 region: CASSQTGDSYNEQFF. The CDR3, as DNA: TGTGCCAGCAGCCAGACAGGGGACTCCTACAATGAGCAGTTCTTC.

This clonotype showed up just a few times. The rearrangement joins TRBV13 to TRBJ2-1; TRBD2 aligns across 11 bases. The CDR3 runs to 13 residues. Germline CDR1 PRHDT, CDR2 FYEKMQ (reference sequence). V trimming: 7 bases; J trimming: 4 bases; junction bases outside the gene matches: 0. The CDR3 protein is CASTSGRYNEQFF. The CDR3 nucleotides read TGTGCCAGCACTAGCGGGAGGTACAATGAGCAGTTCTTC.

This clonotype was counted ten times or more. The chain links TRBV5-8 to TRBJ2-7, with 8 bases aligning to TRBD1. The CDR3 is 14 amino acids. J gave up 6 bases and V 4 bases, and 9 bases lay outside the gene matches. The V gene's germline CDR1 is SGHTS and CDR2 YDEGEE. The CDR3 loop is CASSTGQGMGEQYF. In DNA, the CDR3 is TGTGCCAGCAGCACCGGACAGGGTATGGGCGAGCAGTACTTC.

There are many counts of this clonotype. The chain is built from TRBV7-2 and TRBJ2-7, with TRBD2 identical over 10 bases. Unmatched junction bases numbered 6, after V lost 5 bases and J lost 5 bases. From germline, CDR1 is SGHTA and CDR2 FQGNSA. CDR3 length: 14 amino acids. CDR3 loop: CASSPRTSGHEQYF. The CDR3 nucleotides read TGTGCCAGCAGCCCGCGGACTAGCGGCCACGAGCAGTACTTC. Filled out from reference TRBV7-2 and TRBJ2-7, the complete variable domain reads GAGVSQSPSNKVTEKGKDVELRCDPISGHTALYWYRQSLGQGLEFLIYFQGNSAPDKSGLPSDRFSAERTGGSVSTLTIQRTQQEDSAVYLCASSPRTSGHEQYFGPGTRLTVT.

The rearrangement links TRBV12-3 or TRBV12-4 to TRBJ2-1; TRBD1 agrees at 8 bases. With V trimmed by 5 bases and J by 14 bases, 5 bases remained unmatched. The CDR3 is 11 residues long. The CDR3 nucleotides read TGTGCCAGCAGTGTACGGGACAGGAAGTTCTTC. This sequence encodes CASSVRDRKFF.

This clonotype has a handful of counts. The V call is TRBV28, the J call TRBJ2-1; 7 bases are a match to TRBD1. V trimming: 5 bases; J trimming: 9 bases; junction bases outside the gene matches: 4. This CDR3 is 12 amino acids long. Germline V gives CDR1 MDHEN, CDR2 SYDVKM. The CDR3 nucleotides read TGTGCCAGCAGTCCCACAGGGGCTGAGCAGTTCTTC. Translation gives CASSPTGAEQFF.

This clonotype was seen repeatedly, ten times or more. The CDR3 spells CASKRPGDNSPLHF. The CDR3 DNA sequence: TGTGCCAGCAAACGGCCAGGTGATAATTCACCCCTCCACTTT. V is TRBV12-3 or TRBV12-4 and J is TRBJ1-6; D call uncertain. Trimming pared 7 bases from V and 5 bases from J, leaving 12 bases between. The CDR3 spans 14 residues.

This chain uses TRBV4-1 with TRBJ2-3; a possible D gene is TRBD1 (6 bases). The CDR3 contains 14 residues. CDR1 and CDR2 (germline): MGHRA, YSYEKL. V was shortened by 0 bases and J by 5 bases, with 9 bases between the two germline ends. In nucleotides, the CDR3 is TGCGCCAGCAGCCAAGATAGGGGGAGAGATACGCAGTATTTT. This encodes CASSQDRGRDTQYF.

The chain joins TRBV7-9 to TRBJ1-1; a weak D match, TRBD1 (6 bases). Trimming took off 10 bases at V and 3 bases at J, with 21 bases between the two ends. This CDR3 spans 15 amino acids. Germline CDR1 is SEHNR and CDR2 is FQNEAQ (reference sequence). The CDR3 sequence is CATWGGGTWDTEAFF. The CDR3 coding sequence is TGTGCCACCTGGGGGGGCGGGACTTGGGACACTGAAGCTTTCTTT.

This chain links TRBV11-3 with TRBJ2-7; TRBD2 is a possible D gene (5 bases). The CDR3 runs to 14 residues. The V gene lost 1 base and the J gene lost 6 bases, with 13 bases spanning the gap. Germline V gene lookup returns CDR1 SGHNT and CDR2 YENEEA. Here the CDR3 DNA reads TGTGCCAGCAGCTTAGGAGGGCTGGCAGTCGAGCAGTACTTC. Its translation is CASSLGGLAVEQYF.

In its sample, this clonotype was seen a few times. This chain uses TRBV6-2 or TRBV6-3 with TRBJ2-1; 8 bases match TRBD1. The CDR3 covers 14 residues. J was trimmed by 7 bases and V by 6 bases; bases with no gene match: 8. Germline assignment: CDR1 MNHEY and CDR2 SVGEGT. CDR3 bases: TGTGCCAGCAGACCAGGGGGCGGGTGGAATGAGCAGTTCTTC. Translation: CASRPGGGWNEQFF.

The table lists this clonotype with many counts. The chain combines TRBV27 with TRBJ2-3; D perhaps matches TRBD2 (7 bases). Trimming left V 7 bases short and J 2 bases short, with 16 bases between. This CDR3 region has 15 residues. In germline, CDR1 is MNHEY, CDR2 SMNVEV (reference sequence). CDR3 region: CASTPGGGPTDTQYF. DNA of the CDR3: TGTGCCAGCACTCCTGGGGGGGGGCCCACAGATACGCAGTATTTT.

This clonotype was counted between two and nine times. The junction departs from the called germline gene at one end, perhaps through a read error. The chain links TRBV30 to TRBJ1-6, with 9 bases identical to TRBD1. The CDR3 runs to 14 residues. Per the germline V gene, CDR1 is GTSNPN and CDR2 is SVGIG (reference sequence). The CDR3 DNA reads TGTGCCTGGAGTGCCGGGACAGGGAATTCACTCCTCCACTTT. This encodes CAWSAGTGNSLLHF.

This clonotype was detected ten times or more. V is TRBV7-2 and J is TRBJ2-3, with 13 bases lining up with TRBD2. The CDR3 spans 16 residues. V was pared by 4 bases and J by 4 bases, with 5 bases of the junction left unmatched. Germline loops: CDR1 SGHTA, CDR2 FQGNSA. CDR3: CASSSRLAGGSDTQYF. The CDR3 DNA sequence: TGTGCCAGCAGCTCCCGACTAGCGGGAGGATCAGATACGCAGTATTTT. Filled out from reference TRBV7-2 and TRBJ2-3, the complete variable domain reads GAGVSQSPSNKVTEKGKDVELRCDPISGHTALYWYRQSLGQGLEFLIYFQGNSAPDKSGLPSDRFSAERTGGSVSTLTIQRTQQEDSAVYLCASSSRLAGGSDTQYFGPGTRLTVL.

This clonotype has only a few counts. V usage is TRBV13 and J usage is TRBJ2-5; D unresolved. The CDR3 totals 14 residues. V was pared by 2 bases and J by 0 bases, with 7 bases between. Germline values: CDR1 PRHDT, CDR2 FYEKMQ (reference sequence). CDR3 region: CASSLPEYQETQYF. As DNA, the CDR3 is TGTGCCAGCAGCTTACCAGAGTACCAAGAGACCCAGTACTTC.